The rows below give T cell receptor beta chains drawn from one sample of a study of neurological immune-mediated disorders. TCRdb analysed the 5' RACE reads with MiXCR anew, one entry per CDR3 protein. The repertoire includes about 78,000 distinct CDR3 sequences, about 5% of them detected once, and less than 2.5% sits in the top ten. The sample consisted of PBMCs. These receptors were obtained from a woman in her 30s with multiple sclerosis. Both conserved end residues are part of each CDR3. Fields, in order: CDR3 protein, CDR3 DNA, J gene, D gene, clone size, V gene. A D gene is named only where the DNA matches it firmly. Clone size is not always given. Where it is, it says once, few, many or a class for expanded clones.

CDR3: CSASWKRDNEQFF
DNA: TGCAGTGCTAGTTGGAAGCGGGACAATGAGCAGTTCTTC
J: TRBJ2-1
D: -
size: many
V: TRBV20-1

CDR3: CASSSPRGPGNTIYF
DNA: TGTGCCAGCAGTAGTCCGAGGGGGCCTGGAAACACCATATATTTT
J: TRBJ1-3
D: TRBD1
size: many
V: TRBV12-3/TRBV12-4

CDR3: CSAPYAGGQVSDGYTF
DNA: TGCAGTGCCCCATACGCAGGGGGCCAAGTGTCAGATGGCTACACCTTC
J: TRBJ1-2
D: TRBD1
size: many
V: TRBV20-1

CDR3: CASSVGQGSQPQHF
DNA: TGCGCCAGCAGCGTGGGACAGGGGAGTCAGCCCCAGCATTTT
J: TRBJ1-5
D: TRBD1
size: many
V: TRBV5-1

CDR3: CASSRLAGEETQYF
DNA: TGTGCCAGCTCAAGACTAGCGGGAGAAGAGACCCAGTACTTC
J: TRBJ2-5
D: TRBD2
size: many
V: TRBV18

CDR3: CSARSYQETQYF
DNA: TGCAGTGCTCGCTCCTACCAAGAGACCCAGTACTTC
J: TRBJ2-5
D: -
size: many
V: TRBV20-1

CDR3: CASSFGSTFSGNTIYF
DNA: TGCGCCAGCAGCTTCGGCAGCACTTTCTCTGGAAACACCATATATTTT
J: TRBJ1-3
D: -
size: many
V: TRBV5-1

CDR3: CSASLIGSYEQYF
DNA: TGCAGTGCTAGCCTCATCGGGTCCTACGAGCAGTACTTC
J: TRBJ2-7
D: -
size: many
V: TRBV20-1

CDR3: CATSIRHADYEQYF
DNA: TGTGCCACCAGTATAAGACACGCCGATTACGAGCAGTACTTC
J: TRBJ2-7
D: -
size: many
V: TRBV15

CDR3: CASSLDEGTYEQYF
DNA: TGTGCCAGCAGCTTGGATGAAGGTACCTACGAGCAGTACTTC
J: TRBJ2-7
D: -
size: -
V: TRBV5-6

CDR3: CASSPGGMETQYF
DNA: TGTGCCAGCAGCCCGGGGGGCATGGAGACCCAGTACTTC
J: TRBJ2-5
D: -
size: many
V: TRBV3-1

CDR3: CASEPDQGRGSTEAFF
DNA: TGCGCCAGCGAGCCCGACCAAGGCAGGGGGAGCACTGAAGCTTTCTTT
J: TRBJ1-1
D: TRBD1
size: many
V: TRBV5-1

CDR3: CASSLDDTEAFF
DNA: TGTGCCAGCAGCTTAGACGACACTGAAGCTTTCTTT
J: TRBJ1-1
D: -
size: -
V: TRBV7-9

CDR3: CATSEGVTGELFF
DNA: TGTGCCACCAGTGAAGGCGTCACCGGGGAGCTGTTTTTT
J: TRBJ2-2
D: -
size: many
V: TRBV24-1

CDR3: CASSYKGGSYNSPLHF
DNA: TGTGCCAGCAGTTACAAGGGGGGTTCCTATAATTCACCCCTCCACTTT
J: TRBJ1-6
D: -
size: many
V: TRBV6-5

CDR3: CASRTTPGTDTQYF
DNA: TGTGCCAGCAGGACAACTCCAGGGACAGATACGCAGTATTTT
J: TRBJ2-3
D: -
size: few
V: TRBV2

CDR3: CASSSTSGRASDTQYF
DNA: TGCGCCAGCAGCTCGACTAGCGGGAGGGCCTCAGATACGCAGTATTTT
J: TRBJ2-3
D: TRBD2
size: many
V: TRBV5-1

CDR3: CASSFRAGVDEQFF
DNA: TGTGCCAGCAGTTTCAGGGCGGGGGTCGATGAGCAGTTCTTC
J: TRBJ2-1
D: TRBD2
size: few
V: TRBV12-3/TRBV12-4

CDR3: CASSEAQFLVQETQYF
DNA: TGTGCCAGCAGTGAAGCGCAGTTTCTAGTACAAGAGACCCAGTACTTC
J: TRBJ2-5
D: -
size: many
V: TRBV2

CDR3: CAISEGTDTQYF
DNA: TGTGCCATCAGTGAAGGGACAGATACGCAGTATTTT
J: TRBJ2-3
D: -
size: many
V: TRBV10-3

CDR3: CASSPTGYHGYTF
DNA: TGTGCCAGCAGCCCGACAGGGTATCATGGCTACACCTTC
J: TRBJ1-2
D: TRBD1
size: many
V: TRBV9

CDR3: CASSSDWTEAFF
DNA: TGTGCCAGCAGCTCTGACTGGACAGAAGCTTTCTTT
J: TRBJ1-1
D: -
size: many
V: TRBV7-9

CDR3: CASSTNSKETQYF
DNA: TGTGCCAGCAGCACCAATTCGAAAGAGACCCAGTACTTC
J: TRBJ2-5
D: -
size: many
V: TRBV9

CDR3: CSADPNGADEQFF
DNA: TGCAGTGCTGACCCTAATGGGGCAGATGAGCAGTTCTTC
J: TRBJ2-1
D: -
size: many
V: TRBV20-1

CDR3: CASSSGDQETQYF
DNA: TGTGCCAGCAGTTCGGGGGACCAAGAGACCCAGTACTTC
J: TRBJ2-5
D: -
size: many
V: TRBV28

CDR3: CASTSTVRGAWGYTF
DNA: TGTGCCAGCACCTCCACCGTCCGGGGAGCGTGGGGCTACACCTTC
J: TRBJ1-2
D: -
size: many
V: TRBV12-3/TRBV12-4

CDR3: CASSPPSGYNEQFF
DNA: TGTGCCAGCTCACCACCGTCGGGCTACAATGAGCAGTTCTTC
J: TRBJ2-1
D: -
size: many
V: TRBV18

CDR3: CASSPGTATDTQYF
DNA: TGCGCCAGCAGCCCGGGGACGGCCACAGATACGCAGTATTTT
J: TRBJ2-3
D: -
size: -
V: TRBV5-1

CDR3: CSAVRLGETQYF
DNA: TGCAGTGCCGTGAGACTGGGGGAGACCCAGTACTTC
J: TRBJ2-5
D: -
size: -
V: TRBV20-1

CDR3: CASSYSAGTPANYGYTF
DNA: TGTGCCAGCAGTTACTCCGCCGGGACGCCCGCTAACTATGGCTACACCTTC
J: TRBJ1-2
D: -
size: many
V: TRBV6-5

CDR3: CASSLSAGSGANVLTF
DNA: TGTGCCAGCAGCTTGTCCGCGGGGTCTGGGGCCAACGTCCTGACTTTC
J: TRBJ2-6
D: -
size: many
V: TRBV5-5

CDR3: CASSPLRPSGTSTDTQYF
DNA: TGTGCCAGCTCACCCCTACGCCCCAGCGGGACCAGCACAGATACGCAGTATTTT
J: TRBJ2-3
D: TRBD2
size: few
V: TRBV18

CDR3: CSARDPQDGEKLFF
DNA: TGCAGTGCTAGAGATCCACAGGATGGCGAAAAACTGTTTTTT
J: TRBJ1-4
D: -
size: many
V: TRBV20-1

CDR3: CASARDSLYGYTF
DNA: TGTGCCAGCGCCCGGGACAGCCTCTATGGCTACACCTTC
J: TRBJ1-2
D: TRBD1
size: -
V: TRBV25-1

CDR3: CASSQEGTVYYGYTF
DNA: TGTGCCAGCAGCCAAGAAGGGACAGTCTACTATGGCTACACCTTC
J: TRBJ1-2
D: TRBD1
size: few
V: TRBV14

CDR3: CASSLGREGYGYTF
DNA: TGTGCCAGCAGCTTAGGCAGGGAAGGCTATGGCTACACCTTC
J: TRBJ1-2
D: -
size: -
V: TRBV5-5

CDR3: CASSQDGSVIQYF
DNA: TGCGCCAGCAGCCAAGATGGGTCCGTCATACAGTACTTC
J: TRBJ2-5
D: -
size: many
V: TRBV4-1

CDR3: CSASKDNEQFF
DNA: TGCAGTGCTAGCAAAGACAATGAGCAGTTCTTC
J: TRBJ2-1
D: -
size: few
V: TRBV20-1

CDR3: CSAQRANPPEQFF
DNA: TGCAGTGCCCAAAGGGCGAATCCCCCTGAGCAGTTCTTC
J: TRBJ2-1
D: -
size: many
V: TRBV20-1

CDR3: CASSIARIGQAKSLAKNIQYF
DNA: TGTGCCAGTAGTATAGCCCGTATAGGACAGGCGAAGTCCTTAGCCAAAAACATTCAGTACTTC
J: TRBJ2-4
D: TRBD1
size: many
V: TRBV19

CDR3: CASSLDPGTGRIGKLFF
DNA: TGCGCCAGCAGCTTGGATCCCGGGACAGGGAGGATCGGGAAGCTGTTTTTT
J: TRBJ2-2
D: TRBD1
size: many
V: TRBV5-1

CDR3: CASSLGGYTDTQYF
DNA: TGTGCCAGCAGCTTGGGGGGGTACACAGATACGCAGTATTTT
J: TRBJ2-3
D: -
size: many
V: TRBV5-5

CDR3: CATSSSVIGEQFF
DNA: TGTGCCACCAGCAGCAGCGTGATTGGTGAGCAGTTCTTC
J: TRBJ2-1
D: -
size: -
V: TRBV24-1

CDR3: CASRPATLPVTEAFF
DNA: TGCGCCAGCAGACCCGCGACACTCCCGGTTACTGAAGCTTTCTTT
J: TRBJ1-1
D: -
size: many
V: TRBV5-1

CDR3: CASSQRALRTGHYGYTF
DNA: TGCGCCAGCAGCCAAAGGGCTCTTCGGACAGGCCACTATGGCTACACCTTC
J: TRBJ1-2
D: TRBD1
size: many
V: TRBV4-1

CDR3: CSATPAGGTDTQYF
DNA: TGCAGTGCCACCCCAGCGGGAGGGACAGATACGCAGTATTTT
J: TRBJ2-3
D: TRBD2
size: many
V: TRBV20-1

CDR3: CASSLRSGTGSYEQYF
DNA: TGTGCCAGCAGCTTAAGATCGGGGACTGGATCCTACGAGCAGTACTTC
J: TRBJ2-7
D: -
size: many
V: TRBV7-8

CDR3: CASSSGRRNTIYF
DNA: TGCGCCAGCAGCTCCGGAAGGAGGAACACCATATATTTT
J: TRBJ1-3
D: -
size: -
V: TRBV5-1

CDR3: CASSLPTGNTEAFF
DNA: TGTGCCAGCAGCTTACCGACGGGGAACACTGAAGCTTTCTTT
J: TRBJ1-1
D: -
size: few
V: TRBV5-6

CDR3: CASSLAGLETQYF
DNA: TGTGCCAGCAGCTTGGCAGGTTTAGAGACCCAGTACTTC
J: TRBJ2-5
D: -
size: many
V: TRBV5-6

CDR3: CASSLVNSNTGELFF
DNA: TGTGCCAGCAGCTTAGTAAACTCGAACACCGGGGAGCTGTTTTTT
J: TRBJ2-2
D: -
size: few
V: TRBV7-9

CDR3: CATKGAKRDTGELFF
DNA: TGTGCCACCAAGGGGGCCAAGAGAGACACCGGGGAGCTGTTTTTT
J: TRBJ2-2
D: TRBD1
size: many
V: TRBV19